A selection of T cell receptor beta chains follows, all from one sample in a study of blood T cell repertoires in COVID-19. Profiled with immunoSEQ multiplex PCR; TCRdb holds only in-frame clones, not every one. The sample has approximately 25,000 clones; approximately 90% are singletons. Material: peripheral blood. These receptors were collected from a man aged 70-80 years with active COVID-19. CDR3s include the opening cysteine and the closing phenylalanine or tryptophan. The D gene is left open where the match is weak. A row's size may be missing; if present it is once, few, many or a size class.

J,size,D,V,CDR3,DNA
TRBJ2-1,NA,TRBD2,TRBV24-1,CATSDLGTSGYNEQFF,TGTGCCACCAGTGACCTCGGGACTAGCGGCTACAATGAGCAGTTCTTC
TRBJ2-5,few,NA,TRBV4-1,CASSRLSGETQYF,TGCGCCAGCAGCCGCCTTAGTGGAGAGACCCAGTACTTC
TRBJ1-3,NA,NA,TRBV18,CASSPLGRAGNTIYF,TGTGCCAGCTCACCACTTGGCAGGGCTGGAAACACCATATATTTT
TRBJ2-5,NA,NA,TRBV6-6,CASSYVRGLETQYF,TGTGCCAGCAGTTACGTGCGGGGTTTAGAGACCCAGTACTTC
TRBJ2-7,NA,NA,TRBV11-2,CASSLDLGDSYEQYF,TGTGCCAGCAGCTTAGATCTCGGGGACTCCTACGAGCAGTACTTC
TRBJ2-4,once,TRBD1,TRBV2,CASKTYRDRDPDF,TGTGCCAGCAAAACTTACAGGGACAGGGATCCCGACTTC
TRBJ2-7,NA,TRBD1,TRBV18,CASSADRGKYEQYF,TGTGCCAGCTCTGCGGACAGGGGGAAATACGAGCAGTACTTC
TRBJ1-3,NA,NA,TRBV28,CASSLHRASGNTIYF,TGTGCCAGCAGTTTGCACAGGGCATCTGGAAACACCATATATTTT
TRBJ1-2,NA,NA,TRBV25-1,CASSESVQEKHYGYTF,TGTGCCAGCAGTGAATCAGTACAGGAGAAACACTATGGCTACACCTTC
TRBJ2-7,NA,TRBD1,TRBV10-3,CAISVGQGGPYEQYF,TGTGCCATCAGTGTGGGACAGGGTGGGCCCTACGAGCAGTACTTC
TRBJ1-2,NA,NA,TRBV4-2,CASSQDYRALNYGYTF,TGTGCCAGCAGCCAAGACTACAGGGCTCTTAACTATGGCTACACCTTC
TRBJ1-1,NA,TRBD1,TRBV19,CASSIVGTGAVAEAFF,TGTGCCAGTAGTATTGTTGGGACAGGGGCCGTGGCTGAAGCTTTCTTT
TRBJ2-7,NA,TRBD1,TRBV10-3,CAIRSGTGTYEQYF,TGTGCCATCAGATCCGGGACAGGGACCTACGAGCAGTACTTC
TRBJ2-3,NA,TRBD1,TRBV28,CASRAGQGLSTDTQYF,TGTGCCAGCAGGGCCGGACAGGGGTTGAGCACAGATACGCAGTATTTT
TRBJ2-7,NA,TRBD2,TRBV4-2,CASSQGTSGGSSSYEQYF,TGTGCCAGCAGCCAAGGGACTAGCGGGGGGTCTAGCTCCTACGAGCAGTACTTC
TRBJ2-5,NA,NA,TRBV7-2,CASSLRREETQYF,TGTGCCAGCAGCTTACGGCGGGAAGAGACCCAGTACTTC
TRBJ1-5,few,TRBD1,TRBV6-2/TRBV6-3,CASSYWTGVDQPQHF,TGTGCCAGCAGTTACTGGACAGGGGTGGATCAGCCCCAGCATTTT
TRBJ2-7,NA,TRBD2,TRBV29-1,CSVEKGASGAYEQYF,TGCAGCGTTGAAAAGGGAGCTAGCGGAGCCTACGAGCAGTACTTC
TRBJ1-2,once,TRBD1,TRBV28,CASSFPSGQGNYGYTF,TGTGCCAGCAGTTTTCCCAGCGGACAGGGGAACTATGGCTACACCTTC
TRBJ1-6,NA,NA,TRBV27,CATSGKQNSPLHF,TGTGCCACTTCAGGGAAACAGAATTCACCCCTCCACTTT
TRBJ1-5,few,NA,TRBV2,CASNRGLEDQPQHF,TGTGCCAGCAATCGGGGGTTGGAGGATCAGCCCCAGCATTTT
TRBJ1-2,NA,NA,TRBV6-5,CASSYIAGGNYGYTF,TGTGCCAGCAGTTACATCGCGGGAGGGAACTATGGCTACACCTTC
TRBJ1-2,NA,NA,TRBV5-1,CASSFGQNGYTF,TGCGCCAGCAGCTTCGGACAGAATGGCTACACCTTC
TRBJ2-5,once,NA,TRBV10-3,CAISGGPQETQYF,TGTGCCATCAGCGGGGGGCCTCAAGAGACCCAGTACTTC
TRBJ2-5,NA,TRBD1,TRBV29-1,CSVESGQGLETQYF,TGCAGCGTTGAATCGGGACAGGGGTTAGAGACCCAGTACTTC
TRBJ2-5,NA,TRBD1,TRBV5-6,CASSFETGGAETQYF,TGTGCCAGCAGCTTTGAGACAGGGGGAGCCGAGACCCAGTACTTC
TRBJ1-1,NA,NA,TRBV5-8,CASSWGRAQAFF,TGTGCCAGCAGCTGGGGCAGGGCCCAAGCTTTCTTT
TRBJ2-5,NA,TRBD2,TRBV11-3,CASSLAGGGAETQYF,TGTGCCAGCAGCTTAGCGGGAGGGGGTGCGGAGACCCAGTACTTC
TRBJ1-5,NA,TRBD1,TRBV19,CASSIAPLQGAVGNQPQHF,TGTGCCAGTAGTATAGCCCCATTACAGGGGGCGGTTGGCAATCAGCCCCAGCATTTT
TRBJ1-1,few,TRBD1,TRBV5-5,CASSLTIGTGGTEAFF,TGTGCCAGCAGCTTGACTATTGGGACAGGAGGCACTGAAGCTTTCTTT
TRBJ2-3,NA,NA,TRBV2,CASNPPGGPDTQYF,TGTGCCAGCAACCCCCCGGGGGGCCCCGATACGCAGTATTTT
TRBJ2-7,few,NA,TRBV19,CASSSPGHSYEQYF,TGTGCCAGTAGTAGCCCAGGCCACTCCTACGAGCAGTACTTC
TRBJ2-1,NA,NA,TRBV18,CASSRGTGEQFF,TGTGCCAGCTCTCGGGGGACCGGTGAGCAGTTCTTC
TRBJ2-7,NA,TRBD2,TRBV4-1,CASSPGTSGTYEQYF,TGCGCCAGCAGCCCAGGGACTAGCGGGACCTACGAGCAGTACTTC
TRBJ2-6,NA,TRBD1,TRBV29-1,CSVDRAGANVLTF,TGCAGCGTCGACAGGGCTGGGGCCAACGTCCTGACTTTC
TRBJ2-3,once,NA,TRBV28,CASTPSPDTQYF,TGTGCCAGCACCCCTAGTCCCGATACGCAGTATTTT
TRBJ1-1,NA,NA,TRBV9,CASSVGGRLEGTEAFF,TGTGCCAGCAGCGTAGGGGGCAGGCTCGAAGGGACTGAAGCTTTCTTT
TRBJ2-1,NA,NA,TRBV5-1,CASSSRPGYNEQFF,TGCGCCAGCAGCTCCCGCCCGGGGTACAATGAGCAGTTCTTC
TRBJ2-1,once,NA,TRBV6-6,CASSYSGGSSYNEQFF,TGTGCCAGCAGTTACTCAGGGGGAAGCTCCTACAATGAGCAGTTCTTC
TRBJ2-1,NA,NA,TRBV15,CATSRGQGTYNEQFF,TGTGCCACCAGCAGAGGCCAGGGGACCTACAATGAGCAGTTCTTC
TRBJ2-2,NA,TRBD2,TRBV2,CATGREHTGELFF,TGTGCCACGGGGCGGGAGCACACCGGGGAGCTGTTTTTT
TRBJ1-3,NA,NA,TRBV5-1,CASSTDSFSGNTIYF,TGCGCCAGCAGCACGGACAGCTTCTCTGGAAACACCATATATTTT
TRBJ1-2,NA,TRBD1,TRBV9,CASSKRQGHGYTF,TGTGCCAGCAGCAAACGACAGGGGCATGGCTACACCTTC
TRBJ1-5,NA,NA,TRBV6-1,CASSEEWTQAYYQPQHF,TGTGCCAGCAGTGAAGAATGGACACAAGCCTATTATCAGCCCCAGCATTTT
TRBJ1-6,few,NA,TRBV5-1,CASSSLWGPNSPLHF,TGCGCCAGCAGCTCCTTGTGGGGCCCAAATTCACCCCTCCACTTT
TRBJ2-7,NA,TRBD1,TRBV7-2,CASSLGQGNYEQYF,TGTGCCAGCAGCTTGGGACAGGGCAACTACGAGCAGTACTTC
TRBJ2-5,NA,TRBD2,TRBV9,CASSVGSGGSPRETQYF,TGTGCCAGCAGCGTAGGTAGCGGGGGCTCCCCTCGAGAGACCCAGTACTTC
TRBJ2-1,NA,TRBD2,TRBV4-2,CASSQVLAGGPRGEQFF,TGTGCCAGCAGCCAAGTGTTAGCGGGGGGCCCACGGGGCGAGCAGTTCTTC
TRBJ1-1,NA,TRBD1,TRBV3-1/TRBV3-2,CASSQEGDRRNTEAFF,TGTGCCAGCAGCCAAGAGGGGGACAGGAGGAACACTGAAGCTTTCTTT
TRBJ2-6,NA,NA,TRBV5-1,CASSLAETPGANVLTF,TGCGCCAGCAGCTTGGCGGAGACCCCTGGGGCCAACGTCCTGACTTTC
TRBJ1-5,NA,NA,TRBV25-1,CASSGAGRQPQHF,TGTGCCAGCAGTGGGGCAGGGCGGCAGCCCCAGCATTTT
TRBJ1-6,NA,NA,TRBV18,CASSPVDSAPLHF,TGTGCCAGCTCACCAGTGGACAGTGCACCCCTCCACTTT